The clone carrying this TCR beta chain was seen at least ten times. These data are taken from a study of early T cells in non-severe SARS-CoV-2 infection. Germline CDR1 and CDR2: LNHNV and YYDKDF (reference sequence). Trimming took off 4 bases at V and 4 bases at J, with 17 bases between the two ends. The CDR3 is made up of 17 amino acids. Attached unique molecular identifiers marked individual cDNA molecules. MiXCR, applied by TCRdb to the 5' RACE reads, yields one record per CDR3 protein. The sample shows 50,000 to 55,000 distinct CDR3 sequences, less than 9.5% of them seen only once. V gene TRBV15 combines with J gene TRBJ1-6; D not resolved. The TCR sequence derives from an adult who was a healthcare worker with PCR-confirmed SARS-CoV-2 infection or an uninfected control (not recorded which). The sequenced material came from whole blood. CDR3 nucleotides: TGTGCCACCAGCATTGTGCGTGCGCCTGTTTATAATTCACCCCTCCACTTT. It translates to CATSIVRAPVYNSPLHF. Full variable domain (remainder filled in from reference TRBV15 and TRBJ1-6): DAMVIQNPRYQVTQFGKPVTLSCSQTLNHNVMYWYQQKSSQAPKLLFHYYDKDFNNEADTPDNFQSRRPNTSFCFLDIRSPGLGDTAMYLCATSIVRAPVYNSPLHFGNGTRLTVT.